A selection of T cell receptor beta chains follows, all from one sample in a study of CD8 T cells in Susac syndrome. TCRdb reanalysed the immunoSEQ multiplex PCR reads using MiXCR and keeps one entry per CDR3 protein. The sample includes around 270,000 distinct CDR3 sequences, 85% of them seen just once. Sequenced material: CD8+ T cells from PBMCs. The receptors derive from a human donor with multiple sclerosis. Both conserved end residues are part of each CDR3. Fields, in order: clone size, D gene, V gene, J gene, CDR3 DNA, CDR3 protein. The D gene is left open where the match is weak. A clone size is listed for some rows: how often the clone was seen (once, few, many), or a class if it is expanded.

clone_size: NA; d_call: TRBD2; v_call: TRBV2; j_call: TRBJ2-2; cdr3_nt: TGTGCCAGCAGTGAAGTTGAAGGGAGGGGCGGGGAGCTGTTTTTT; cdr3_aa: CASSEVEGRGGELFF
clone_size: NA; d_call: NA; v_call: TRBV5-5; j_call: TRBJ1-4; cdr3_nt: TGTGCCAGCAGCTTGGTGGCCAGTCCTGGAGAAAAACTGTTTTTT; cdr3_aa: CASSLVASPGEKLFF
clone_size: NA; d_call: TRBD2; v_call: TRBV19; j_call: TRBJ2-5; cdr3_nt: TGTGCCATTTCCCGCAGCGGGGAAGAGACCCAGTACTTC; cdr3_aa: CAISRSGEETQYF
clone_size: NA; d_call: TRBD2; v_call: TRBV25-1; j_call: TRBJ2-5; cdr3_nt: TGTGCCAGCAGTGGGGGATCGCGGGAGCAAGAGACCCAGTACTTC; cdr3_aa: CASSGGSREQETQYF
clone_size: NA; d_call: TRBD2; v_call: TRBV4-3; j_call: TRBJ2-7; cdr3_nt: TGCGCCAGCAGCAACATTTTTTTAGCGGGAACAGTCAGCGAGCAGTACTTC; cdr3_aa: CASSNIFLAGTVSEQYF
clone_size: NA; d_call: NA; v_call: TRBV4-3; j_call: TRBJ1-5; cdr3_nt: TGCGCCAGCAGCCAAGATGAGGGAAGGGCCCAGCCCCAGCATTTT; cdr3_aa: CASSQDEGRAQPQHF
clone_size: NA; d_call: TRBD2; v_call: TRBV29-1; j_call: TRBJ2-1; cdr3_nt: TGCAGCGCAGAACTAGCGAGTAGTGAGCAGTTCTTC; cdr3_aa: CSAELASSEQFF
clone_size: NA; d_call: NA; v_call: TRBV4-3; j_call: TRBJ2-3; cdr3_nt: TGCGCCTGCAGCCAAGACGGTCCAGTAGCAGATACGCAGTATTTT; cdr3_aa: CACSQDGPVADTQYF
clone_size: NA; d_call: NA; v_call: TRBV7-8; j_call: TRBJ1-1; cdr3_nt: TGTGCCAGCAGCCTAGTTGGGGGCCGTGAAGCTTTCTTT; cdr3_aa: CASSLVGGREAFF
clone_size: NA; d_call: NA; v_call: TRBV21-1; j_call: TRBJ2-2; cdr3_nt: TGTGCCAGCTCAACTACCCCCTTAGGGACCGGGGAGCTGTTTTTT; cdr3_aa: CASSTTPLGTGELFF
clone_size: NA; d_call: NA; v_call: TRBV29-1; j_call: TRBJ1-2; cdr3_nt: TGCAGCGTTATTGACAGTTCTTATTATGGCTACACCTTC; cdr3_aa: CSVIDSSYYGYTF
clone_size: NA; d_call: NA; v_call: TRBV4-3; j_call: TRBJ2-1; cdr3_nt: TGCGCCAGCAGCCAAGATCACAGATCTAATGAGCAGTTCTTC; cdr3_aa: CASSQDHRSNEQFF
clone_size: NA; d_call: NA; v_call: TRBV14; j_call: TRBJ2-1; cdr3_nt: TGTGCCAGCAGCCAATTCAGCCAAGACGTCTACAATGAGCAGTTCTTC; cdr3_aa: CASSQFSQDVYNEQFF
clone_size: NA; d_call: NA; v_call: TRBV21-1; j_call: TRBJ2-1; cdr3_nt: TGTGCCAGCAGCAAAGCGCTAGCTCGCAATGAGCAGTTCTTC; cdr3_aa: CASSKALARNEQFF
clone_size: NA; d_call: NA; v_call: TRBV7-2; j_call: TRBJ2-5; cdr3_nt: TGTGCCAGCAGTCCTCGGGCCCCAGGGTACCAAGAGACCCAGTACTTC; cdr3_aa: CASSPRAPGYQETQYF
clone_size: NA; d_call: TRBD2; v_call: TRBV4-3; j_call: TRBJ2-1; cdr3_nt: TGCGCCAGCAGCCAAGGGATAAGCGGGGTGAATGAGCAGTTCTTC; cdr3_aa: CASSQGISGVNEQFF
clone_size: NA; d_call: NA; v_call: TRBV6-6; j_call: TRBJ2-7; cdr3_nt: TGTGCCAGCAGTCCCCCCGGGGCTAGCGGCAGGGGGGAGCAGTACTTC; cdr3_aa: CASSPPGASGRGEQYF
clone_size: NA; d_call: NA; v_call: TRBV4-3; j_call: TRBJ2-7; cdr3_nt: TGCGCCAGCAGCCAAGACGAGCTAGCCTACGAGCAGTACTTC; cdr3_aa: CASSQDELAYEQYF
clone_size: NA; d_call: NA; v_call: TRBV12-3/TRBV12-4; j_call: TRBJ2-1; cdr3_nt: TGTGCCAGCAGTTCTCTTCTAGCGCAGGCGCAGTTCTTC; cdr3_aa: CASSSLLAQAQFF
clone_size: NA; d_call: TRBD1; v_call: TRBV6-5; j_call: TRBJ2-2; cdr3_nt: TGTGCCAGCAGTTGGACAGGGGATACCGGGGAGCTGTTTTTT; cdr3_aa: CASSWTGDTGELFF
clone_size: NA; d_call: NA; v_call: TRBV4-2; j_call: TRBJ2-7; cdr3_nt: TGTGCCAGCAGCCAAGGGACTAACGAACTCTACGAGCAGTACTTC; cdr3_aa: CASSQGTNELYEQYF
clone_size: few; d_call: NA; v_call: TRBV6-2/TRBV6-3; j_call: TRBJ2-7; cdr3_nt: TGTGCCAGCAGTTCCGGGGCCACTTACGAGCAGTACTTC; cdr3_aa: CASSSGATYEQYF
clone_size: NA; d_call: NA; v_call: TRBV5-4; j_call: TRBJ2-2; cdr3_nt: TGTGCCAGCAGCTTGGCGGCAGGGGCCGGGGAGCTGTTTTTT; cdr3_aa: CASSLAAGAGELFF
clone_size: NA; d_call: NA; v_call: TRBV3-1; j_call: TRBJ2-2; cdr3_nt: TGTGCCAGCAGCCGTCTGGGGCCGAGCACCGGGGAGCTGTTTTTT; cdr3_aa: CASSRLGPSTGELFF
clone_size: once; d_call: NA; v_call: TRBV9; j_call: TRBJ2-2; cdr3_nt: TGTGCCAGCAGCATTACAGGTTACACCGGGGAGCTGTTTTTT; cdr3_aa: CASSITGYTGELFF
clone_size: NA; d_call: TRBD2; v_call: TRBV27; j_call: TRBJ2-1; cdr3_nt: TGTGCCAGCAGTTTAGGGGTAGCGGGAGGGTTTAGGCATGAGCAGTTCTTC; cdr3_aa: CASSLGVAGGFRHEQFF
clone_size: NA; d_call: NA; v_call: TRBV28; j_call: TRBJ2-1; cdr3_nt: TGTGCCAGCTGTTTGGCACCCCAATATGAGCAGTTCTTC; cdr3_aa: CASCLAPQYEQFF
clone_size: NA; d_call: NA; v_call: TRBV10-3; j_call: TRBJ2-7; cdr3_nt: TGTGCCATCTCCCCTGGTAGCTTGTACGAGCAGTACTTC; cdr3_aa: CAISPGSLYEQYF
clone_size: NA; d_call: NA; v_call: TRBV10-3; j_call: TRBJ2-7; cdr3_nt: TGTGCCATCAGTGAGTTAGGACCCGAGAGCGAGCAGTACTTC; cdr3_aa: CAISELGPESEQYF
clone_size: NA; d_call: NA; v_call: TRBV19; j_call: TRBJ1-2; cdr3_nt: TGTGCCAGCCGTCTCCAAGGGGCGAACTATGGCTACACCTTC; cdr3_aa: CASRLQGANYGYTF
clone_size: NA; d_call: TRBD2; v_call: TRBV7-9; j_call: TRBJ2-3; cdr3_nt: TGTGCCAGCCTCGCGCGGGAGGGCGGTACGCAGTATTTT; cdr3_aa: CASLAREGGTQYF
clone_size: NA; d_call: NA; v_call: TRBV27; j_call: TRBJ2-4; cdr3_nt: TGTGCCAGCAGTTTATCGATTAGTACGGAGAATCCTGGCGCCAAAAACATTCAGTACTTC; cdr3_aa: CASSLSISTENPGAKNIQYF
clone_size: few; d_call: TRBD1; v_call: TRBV4-1; j_call: TRBJ2-7; cdr3_nt: TGCGCCAGCAGCCAAGAAGGGGAAGGACAGGCTTACGAGCAGTACTTC; cdr3_aa: CASSQEGEGQAYEQYF
clone_size: NA; d_call: NA; v_call: TRBV11-2; j_call: TRBJ2-1; cdr3_nt: TGTGCCAGCAGCTTGGATCCACATGAGCAGTTCTTC; cdr3_aa: CASSLDPHEQFF
clone_size: NA; d_call: NA; v_call: TRBV28; j_call: TRBJ2-2; cdr3_nt: TGTGCCAGCAGTCCTATCCCCGACAGTCTATCAACCGGGGAGCTGTTTTTT; cdr3_aa: CASSPIPDSLSTGELFF
clone_size: NA; d_call: NA; v_call: TRBV19; j_call: TRBJ1-4; cdr3_nt: TGTGCCAGTAGTATAGATCTGGAGAATGAAAAACTGTTTTTT; cdr3_aa: CASSIDLENEKLFF
clone_size: NA; d_call: NA; v_call: TRBV20-1; j_call: TRBJ2-3; cdr3_nt: TGCAGTGCCGAGCGGGTCGGGACCACAGATACGCAGTATTTT; cdr3_aa: CSAERVGTTDTQYF
clone_size: NA; d_call: TRBD1; v_call: TRBV6-2/TRBV6-3; j_call: TRBJ1-5; cdr3_nt: TGTGCCAGCAGTCCTTGGACAGGAGGGGTACTTATCAATCAGCCCCAGCATTTT; cdr3_aa: CASSPWTGGVLINQPQHF
clone_size: NA; d_call: NA; v_call: TRBV5-4; j_call: TRBJ2-3; cdr3_nt: TGTGCCAGCAGCTTGAGCCCCACAGATACGCAGTATTTT; cdr3_aa: CASSLSPTDTQYF
clone_size: NA; d_call: TRBD1; v_call: TRBV27; j_call: TRBJ2-7; cdr3_nt: TGTGCCAGCAGTTCGACAGGGTGGGACGAGCAGTACTTC; cdr3_aa: CASSSTGWDEQYF
clone_size: NA; d_call: TRBD2; v_call: TRBV13; j_call: TRBJ2-7; cdr3_nt: TGTGCCAGCAGCTTTGCGGGAGTCTTTCGCGAGCAGTACTTC; cdr3_aa: CASSFAGVFREQYF